This T cell receptor (beta chain) originates from a study of neoadjuvant anti-PD-1 for oral cavity cancer. Overall study context: Before surgery, most patients got three to four biweekly 3 mg/kg nivolumab doses. Around day 43, patients without progression received a fourth nivolumab dose before surgery.

CDR1 and CDR2 from the germline V gene are LNHDA and SQIVND (reference sequence). V lost 3 bases, J lost 4 bases, and 4 bases lay in between. This CDR3 region has 12 residues. This clone was observed a few times. The repertoire was sequenced with immunoSEQ multiplex PCR; TCRdb's copy has only in-frame clones and lacks some. The table has about 15,000 clones, approximately 40% seen once; the top ten hold about 39%. The time point: after neoadjuvant nivolumab, at surgical resection. Here the sequenced sample was tumor tissue, taken after nivolumab (anti-PD-1) treatment. V and J are TRBV19 and TRBJ1-5; D not resolved. The origin of this receptor is a person aged 35 to 85 with oral cavity squamous cell carcinoma. The CDR3 here is CASSIANQPQHF. The CDR3 bases are TGTGCCAGTAGTATCGCGAATCAGCCCCAGCATTTT.